Below are 16 T cell receptor beta chains sequenced from a single sample in a study of CD8+CD57+ T cells in acquired aplastic anemia. TCR beta VDJ combinations and CDR3 sequences were profiled from genomic DNA. One entry per CDR3 protein, called by TCRdb with MiXCR from the reads. The repertoire consists of under 200,000 distinct CDR3 sequences, with around 50% occurring once and the leading ten covering approximately 3%. CD8+CD57+ cell expansion had been shown by flow cytometry in patients chosen for sequencing. The sequencing input was sorted CD4+, CD8+, or CD8+CD57+ T cells (not recorded which) from PBMCs. Receptors were obtained from a human donor with aplastic anemia.

The CDR3 DNA is TGCAGTGCTAGTGGGACATCCTCCTACGAGCAGTACTTC. It codes for CSASGTSSYEQYF. The chain links TRBV20-1 to TRBJ2-7, with D perhaps matching TRBD1 (6 bases). The germline V and J ends were trimmed by 3 bases and 0 bases, with 9 bases remaining between them. The CDR3 loop spans 13 amino acids. CDR1 is DFQATT and CDR2 is SNEGSKA in the germline V gene (reference sequence).

The chain has TRBV24-1 and TRBJ2-7, with 9 bases lining up with TRBD1. In germline, CDR1 is KGHDR, CDR2 SFDVKD. V lost 6 bases and J lost 5; bases outside the gene matches: 4. The CDR3 loop spans 13 amino acids. The chain's CDR3 is CATSLTGGNEQYF. DNA of the CDR3: TGTGCCACCAGTCTAACAGGGGGCAACGAGCAGTACTTC.

The V gene is TRBV29-1, the J gene TRBJ2-7; 9 positions match TRBD1. Germline V gene data show CDR1 as SQVTM and CDR2 as ANQGSEA. The V and J ends lost 7 bases and 0 bases, in that order; junction bases with no gene match: 4. This CDR3 has 13 amino acids. This CDR3 reads CSGGQGNSYEQYF. The CDR3 DNA reads TGCAGCGGTGGACAGGGGAACTCCTACGAGCAGTACTTC.

The chain uses TRBV18 and TRBJ2-7; D not resolved. The V end was cut by 3 bases, the J end by 2 bases, with 5 bases between. CDR1 and CDR2 from the germline V gene are KGHSH and LQKENI. The CDR3 extends over 12 amino acids. CDR3 in amino acids: CASSPTAYEQYF. In nucleotides, the CDR3 is TGTGCCAGCTCACCCACCGCCTACGAGCAGTACTTC.

The rearrangement links TRBV5-1 to TRBJ1-1; the match to TRBD1 covers 10 bases. Germline V gene sequence: CDR1 SGHRS, CDR2 YFSETQ. J gave up 1 base and V 4 bases, and 7 bases lay outside the gene matches. This CDR3 region has 16 residues. DNA for the CDR3: TGCGCCAGCAGCCCGCCCCGGACAGGGGGGAACACTGAAGCTTTCTTT. This sequence encodes CASSPPRTGGNTEAFF.

The CDR3 spells CASSEQQGGREQFF. The CDR3 DNA is TGTGCCAGCAGTGAACAACAGGGGGGAAGGGAGCAGTTCTTC. The genes are TRBV25-1 and TRBJ2-1; the match to TRBD1 covers 8 bases. V dropped 2 bases and J dropped 10; count of bases not matched to a gene: 7. Germline V gene data show CDR1 as MGHDK and CDR2 as SYGVNS. This CDR3 has 14 amino acids.

This clonotype has ten or more counts. The V and J genes are TRBV19 and TRBJ1-2, with 8 bases matching TRBD1. V shed 6 bases, J shed 1 base, and the junction held 4 bases outside the gene matches. The germline V gene encodes CDR1 LNHDA and CDR2 SQIVND (reference sequence). This CDR3 is built from 14 residues. In DNA form, the CDR3 reads TGTGCCAGTAGACGGGACAGGAGTAACTATGGCTACACCTTC. It yields the protein CASRRDRSNYGYTF. Drawing the rest from reference TRBV19 and TRBJ1-2, the complete variable domain is DGGITQSPKYLFRKEGQNVTLSCEQNLNHDAMYWYRQDPGQGLRLIYYSQIVNDFQKGDIAEGYSVSREKKESFPLTVTSAQKNPTAFYLCASRRDRSNYGYTFGSGTRLTVV.

The V call is TRBV9, the J call TRBJ2-2; TRBD2 aligns across 9 bases. Germline assignment: CDR1 SGDLS and CDR2 YYNGEE. Trimming cost V 4 bases and J 0 bases; bases outside gene matches: 4. The CDR3 has 16 amino acids. CDR3 in amino acids: CASSFIAGANTGELFF. The CDR3 DNA is TGTGCCAGCAGCTTCATAGCGGGAGCGAACACCGGGGAGCTGTTTTTT. The full variable domain, with the rest looked up from reference TRBV9 and TRBJ2-2, is DSGVTQTPKHLITATGQRVTLRCSPRSGDLSVYWYQQSLDQGLQFLIQYYNGEERAKGNILERFSAQQFPDLHSELNLSSLELGDSALYFCASSFIAGANTGELFFGEGSRLTVL.

As concerns this clonotype: A read error may be the cause here, since a much bigger clone is one base away. The genes are TRBV7-6 and TRBJ2-7; 9 bases agree with TRBD1. CDR3 length: 15 residues. Germline lookup yields CDR1 SGHVS and CDR2 FNYEAQ. The CDR3 DNA follows: TGTGCCAGCAGCTTGGGACAGGGAGGCTCCTACGAGCGGTACTTC. It specifies CASSLGQGGSYERYF.

V gene TRBV7-6 combines with J gene TRBJ2-1; TRBD2 matches 8 bases. This CDR3 is 14 amino acids long. Germline loops: CDR1 SGHVS, CDR2 FNYEAQ. Unmatched junction bases numbered 3, after V lost 5 bases and J lost 3 bases. The CDR3 DNA sequence: TGTGCCAGCAGCGCCGGGAGGGACTACAATGAGCAGTTCTTC. The encoded protein is CASSAGRDYNEQFF.

This clonotype came up many times. The chain links TRBV5-6 to TRBJ1-5; D ambiguous. Germline assignment: CDR1 SGHDT and CDR2 YYEEEE. CDR3 length: 15 residues. V was clipped by 4 bases and J by 5 bases, with 16 bases between them. CDR3 sequence reads: CASSPGGMGDQPQHF. The CDR3 region has the DNA TGTGCCAGCAGCCCGGGTGGCATGGGTGATCAGCCCCAGCATTTT.

This clonotype was detected ten times or more. The rearrangement joins TRBV2 to TRBJ2-2; the D gene is possibly TRBD2 (6 bases). The germline V gene encodes CDR1 SNHLY and CDR2 FYNNEI. The CDR3 is 14 amino acids. With 6 bases removed from V and 9 bases from J, the gap between germline ends came to 17 bases. CDR3 in DNA: TGTGCCAGCAGACTGGCGGGACCTGGGTGGGAGCTGTTTTTT. It encodes CASRLAGPGWELFF.

This CDR3 is CASSQGVGLNQPQHF. The CDR3, as DNA: TGCGCCAGCAGCCAGGGGGTGGGGCTCAATCAGCCCCAGCATTTT. The chain links TRBV4-1 to TRBJ1-5; TRBD1 might be the D (5 bases). The germline V and J ends were trimmed by 3 bases and 3 bases, with 12 bases remaining between them. CDR1 is MGHRA and CDR2 is YSYEKL in the germline V gene. The CDR3 loop spans 15 amino acids.

This chain connects TRBV28 to TRBJ2-3; a weak D match, TRBD2 (6 bases). V was trimmed by 4 bases and J by 3 bases, leaving 14 bases between them. The CDR3 has 15 amino acids. The germline CDR1 and CDR2 sequences are MDHEN and SYDVKM. For the CDR3, the DNA is TGTGCCAGCAGTTCCCCGGGAGTTGGGACAGATACGCAGTATTTT. It specifies CASSSPGVGTDTQYF.

This clonotype was seen repeatedly, ten times or more. The genes are TRBV6-5 and TRBJ2-7; no firm D call. CDR3 size: 11 residues. From germline, CDR1 is MNHEY and CDR2 SVGAGI. Trimming removed 2 bases from V and 6 bases from J, with 5 bases in between. In DNA, the CDR3 is TGTGCCAGCAGTTACAGTATCGAGCAGTACTTC. Translated, it gives CASSYSIEQYF.

This chain links TRBV5-1 with TRBJ1-1, with a possible D match to TRBD1 (5 bases). Between the trimmed V and J ends, which lost 0 bases and 4 bases, there was a span of 13 bases. From germline, CDR1 is SGHRS and CDR2 YFSETQ. The CDR3 loop spans 15 amino acids. CDR3 loop: CASSLVGRVSTEAFF. CDR3 nucleotides: TGCGCCAGCAGCTTGGTAGGCAGGGTGAGCACTGAAGCTTTCTTT. Supplemented by reference TRBV5-1 and TRBJ1-1, the full variable domain reads KAGVTQTPRYLIKTRGQQVTLSCSPISGHRSVSWYQQTPGQGLQFLFEYFSETQRNKGNFPGRFSGRQFSNSRSEMNVSTLELGDSALYLCASSLVGRVSTEAFFGQGTRLTVV.